This T cell receptor beta chain appears in the sequencing data of a study of EBV T-cell therapy then PD-1 blockade in nasopharyngeal carcinoma (dated by TCRdb to the early 2020s). The treatment or condition label, as the study defines it: AdE1-LMPpoly-expanded autologous EBV-specific T-cell therapy followed by anti-PD-1 nivolumab. From the germline V gene (reference sequence), CDR1 is MNHEY and CDR2 is SMNVEV. Between the V and J ends, shortened by 5 bases and 0 bases respectively, the junction contains 10 bases. The CDR3 holds 14 amino acids from the cysteine to the phenylalanine. The sequence is cut down to CDR3 DNA, 42 bases in frame from base 1. The Qiagen DNeasy Kit was used to extract genomic DNA from the sorted cells. Deep sequencing of the TCR beta chain was done on the immunoSEQ platform. On the authors' methods: The immunoSEQ Analyzer software was used to analyze the repertoire data. TCRdb holds this immuneACCESS table with in-frame rearrangements only. Some clones are missing; in checked studies, unresolved V genes explain under half, and the rest has no known cause. V and J calls and clone size come straight from that table; D and trimming were deduced from the DNA. For this sample there are some 15,000 clones; around 80% appear just once. In total, the top ten clones hold about 34% of the sample.

Regarding this clone: It lacks a known antigen. Base-call qualities are not available, and no considerably larger clone is one nucleotide away.

This sequence was found in a man aged 35-49 years with nasopharyngeal carcinoma. The sequences come from CD8+ T cells from blood, collected at day 105 from a patient whose treatment included autologous EBV-specific T cells and nivolumab. This chain is built from TRBV27 and TRBJ1-1; no D gene is confidently identified. The DNA reads TGTGCCAGCAGTCCCAGGCCCTTGAACACTGAAGCTTTCTTT. The translation is CASSPRPLNTEAFF.